This T cell receptor beta chain was sequenced for a study of T cells in Graves' hyperthyroidism and ophthalmopathy. About the study: Peripheral blood was collected at initial diagnosis, before any treatment.

Study observations and caveats: Blood also carried most thyroid clonotypes expanded above 0.001.

This clonotype has ten or more counts. What it binds is unknown. RNA transcripts were the template for amplifying TCR beta CDR3 regions. The HTBI set primed first-round TCR CDR3 RT-PCR. From the multiplex PCR reads, TCRdb called clonotypes with MiXCR, one entry per CDR3 protein. The sample has 690,000 or so distinct CDR3 sequences, about 19% seen once; the top ten hold about a sixth. Extraction of PBMCs used about 9.2 ml of fresh peripheral blood. Germline values: CDR1 GTSNPN, CDR2 SVGIG (reference sequence). The length of the CDR3 is 13 residues. V lost 1 base to trimming and J lost 5 bases, with 11 bases between them.

The sample taken for sequencing was blood. The sequence was obtained from a woman aged 45 to 65 with Graves' hyperthyroidism that later progressed to Graves' ophthalmopathy. The chain combines TRBV30 with TRBJ2-5, with D unresolved. DNA of the CDR3: TGTGCCTGGAGTGGCAGGAGAAAGGAGACCCAGTACTTC. Its translation is CAWSGRRKETQYF.